This T cell receptor beta chain was documented in a study of human T cells and chemical hapten exposure listed by TCRdb under 2021. Background on the whole study: For sensitization, 2% DPC in acetone was applied to a 2 cm by 2 cm area of upper inner arm skin. Weekly therapeutic DPC doses were additionally applied to the scalp of patients throughout the roughly 25-week study period. Patch testing on the upper back used Finn chambers containing 0.01% DPC, with scoring done after 6 days according to International Contact Dermatitis Research Group standards. The mostly female patient cohort included alopecia areata with under or over 50% scalp involvement, alopecia totalis and alopecia universalis. Libraries were pooled for sequencing, and variation in per-sample TCR yields was attributed mainly to small differences in library volumes within the pool. This study followed changes in the peripheral blood TCR repertoire in vivo during primary and secondary sensitization of alopecia patients to the hapten diphenylcyclopropenone (DPC). Patient blood was sampled pre-sensitization (week 0) and at 2, 6 and about 24 weeks after DPC sensitization. Blood for TCR sequencing was provided by twenty-nine alopecia patients at one to four time points (pre-sensitization, 2, 6 and 24 weeks). Here is what the overall study found, with its caveats: A positive correlation was found between the number of PT1 expanded TCRs and patch test score, with significance reached at thresholds 8, 16 and 32 but not 4. Alopecia, a presumed autoimmune disease, was present in all patients, so the immune response of the patients might differ from that of healthy individuals. DPC sensitization did not change how many TCRs were above 1 in 1000 frequency, and no evidence was found of alterations in global repertoire structure. Compared with pre-sensitization or healthy control sets, expanded TCRs formed significantly more large CDR3 similarity clusters, which is consistent with antigen-driven responses. After repeated subsampling, the strength of the expansion versus patch-test correlation and the threshold at which it became significant changed.

Per the publication, the time point label means: patch test 2, 6 weeks after DPC sensitization. The treatment or condition tag for this specimen amounts to: therapeutic diphenylcyclopropenone sensitization with weekly scalp DPC. At each patch-test visit, blood was drawn before the patch test was applied. Patients were considered eligible if aged 18 to 70, diagnosed with alopecia and deemed suitable for DPC therapy, and patients were excluded if pregnant. Total RNA was isolated from unfractionated whole blood collected in Tempus Blood RNA tubes. Concerning this clonotype itself: No cognate antigen has been identified for it. Qualities for individual bases were not recorded, and no much larger clone is one base off.

The library was made by RACE. Sequencing used a NextSeq 500. During library preparation, unique molecular identifiers were attached to individual cDNA molecules so that TCRs could be counted in a quantitative, reproducible way. For every blood RNA sample, sequencing covered both the TCR alpha and TCR beta chains. As for the original processing: The median number of TCRs per sample was roughly 94,000, ranging from about 20,000 to 750,000. The Decombinator software suite was used to annotate V, J and CDR3 in the TCR reads. Every sample was subsampled to the same number of TCRs (28,000) for the PS versus PT1 abundance plots. TCRs were defined as expanded if absent before sensitization and observed at least eight times at the 2-week time point. TCRdb reprocessing: public reads trimmed at Q25 with fastp, clones called with MiXCR, in-frame beta chains kept. Rows are unified per CDR3 protein, each entry keeping the most common DNA and genes. In this record, the V and J calls reflect TCRdb's handling and not the investigators' own analysis. This sample is represented by 35,000 to 45,000 distinct CDR3 sequences; about 9.8% of them were singletons. The ten top clones hold approximately 15% of the sample.

The clonotype comes from a woman in her forties with alopecia areata. Some clones in this sample may be carry-over from other donors' samples. Here the sequenced sample was whole blood, taken in connection with sensitization to the hapten diphenylcyclopropenone (DPC).

The CDR3 amino acid sequence is: CAAGGVPEAFF. The nucleotide sequence reads as follows: TGTGCCGCAGGGGGGGTCCCTGAAGCTTTCTTT. The chain was built from TRBV28 and TRBJ1-1; 7 central bases correspond to TRBD1. For CDR1 and CDR2, the germline V gene lists MDHEN and SYDVKM. The CDR3 spans 11 residues, from the cysteine through the phenylalanine. The CDR3 DNA has 33 bases and is translated from base 1. Trimming accounts for 11 bases at V and 6 bases at J, while the number of junction bases matched to no gene is 6.